Each of the 6 T cell receptor beta chains below was sequenced from the same sample in a study of vaccination effects on CD4 cells after COVID-19. The assay was immunoSEQ multiplex PCR, and TCRdb's table has in-frame clones only and misses some. This table holds 66,000 or so clones, 74% found once. Culture lasted about 10 days before CD4+ T cell isolation. Each participant received a vaccine that was either BNT162b2 or mRNA-1273, given as two doses. Their specific antigens are unknown. The sample here was CD4+ T cells from PBMCs cultured without peptide, taken after COVID-19 vaccination. The receptors were sampled from a human donor who received a COVID-19 vaccine.

J is TRBJ2-7 and V is TRBV18; D may be TRBD1 (5 bases). Germline V CDR1 and CDR2: KGHSH, LQKENI. Trimming pared 2 bases from V and 3 bases from J, leaving 8 bases between. The CDR3 extends over 13 amino acids. The chain's CDR3 is CASSPYDSYEQYV. CDR3 nucleotides: TGTGCCAGCTCACCATACGACAGCTACGAGCAGTACGTC.

V is TRBV6-6 and J is TRBJ2-7, with TRBD1 identical over 8 bases. V trimming: 2 bases; J trimming: 0 bases; junction bases outside the gene matches: 6. The CDR3 extends over 16 amino acids. The germline V gene has CDR1 MNHNY and CDR2 SVGAGI (reference sequence). The CDR3 DNA follows: TGTGCCAGCAGTTACCGGCGACAGGGGAGCTCCTACGAGCAGTACGTC. Amino acids: CASSYRRQGSSYEQYV.

The chain has TRBV9 and TRBJ2-3; TRBD1 aligns across 10 bases. This CDR3 comprises 15 residues. From germline, CDR1 is SGDLS and CDR2 YYNGEE. Trimming removed 3 bases from V and 3 bases from J; junction bases left unmatched: 4. In nucleotides, the CDR3 is TGTGCCAGCAGCGCACGGACAGGGGGTACAGATACGCAGTATTTT. Its translation: CASSARTGGTDTQYF.

This rearrangement joins TRBV21-1 to TRBJ2-7; the D segment call TRBD2 is taken from the table without a DNA check. TRBV21-1 is marked as a pseudogene. The CDR3 length is 16 residues. The CDR3 spells CASSEETEQARGEQYV. DNA for the CDR3: TGTGCCAGCAGCGAAGAAACAGAGCAGGCACGAGGGGAGCAGTACGTC.

In DNA, the CDR3 is TGTGCCACCAGTGATCCCGGGACTAGCGTTGGGGATGAGCAGTTCTTC. It yields the protein CATSDPGTSVGDEQFF. The J gene is TRBJ2-1, the V gene TRBV24-1, with TRBD2 identical over 10 bases. Germline lookup yields CDR1 KGHDR and CDR2 SFDVKD. The CDR3 has 16 amino acids. J gave up 8 bases and V 3 bases, and 9 bases lay outside the gene matches.

The chain links TRBV18 to TRBJ2-7; no reliable D call. The V and J ends lost 5 bases and 0 bases respectively, with 8 bases between them. Germline V lookup: CDR1 KGHSH, CDR2 LQKENI. The CDR3 extends over 13 amino acids. CDR3 region: CASSRTFSYEQYV. The CDR3 nucleotides are TGTGCCAGCTCAAGGACCTTCTCCTACGAGCAGTACGTC.